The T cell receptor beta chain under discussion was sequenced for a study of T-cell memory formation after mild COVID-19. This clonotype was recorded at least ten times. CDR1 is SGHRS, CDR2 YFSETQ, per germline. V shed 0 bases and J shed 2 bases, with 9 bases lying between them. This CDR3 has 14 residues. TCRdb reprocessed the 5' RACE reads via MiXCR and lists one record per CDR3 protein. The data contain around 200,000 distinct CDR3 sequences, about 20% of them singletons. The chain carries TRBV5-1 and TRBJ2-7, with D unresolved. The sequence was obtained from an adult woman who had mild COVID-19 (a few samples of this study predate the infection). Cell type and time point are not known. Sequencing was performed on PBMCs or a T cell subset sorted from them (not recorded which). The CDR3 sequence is CASSLGKGTYEQYF. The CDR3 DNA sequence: TGCGCCAGCAGCTTGGGGAAGGGAACCTACGAGCAGTACTTC.